This T cell receptor (beta chain) was sequenced for a study of blood T cell repertoires in COVID-19. Across the study: Sources were T cells, B-cell-depleted T cells, or PBMCs; the material itself was cDNA or gDNA.

Per the original methods: Reference gene primer amplification gave estimated nucleated cell counts. TCRdb's copy holds only in-frame clones and misses some; the assay was immunoSEQ multiplex PCR. The V and J calls and clone size are taken from that table; D and trimming were inferred from the DNA. The sample includes some 130,000 clones, roughly nine tenths seen only once; the top ten take roughly 10%. Germline V gives CDR1 MNHNY, CDR2 SVGAGI (reference sequence). The CDR3 covers 14 residues. Trimming pared 0 bases from V and 11 bases from J, leaving 16 bases between. This sequence was found in a woman in her 70s with COVID-19, enrolled during active disease. Sequencing was done on a sample of peripheral blood. The chain recombines TRBV6-6 with TRBJ1-2, with a possible D match to TRBD1 (5 bases). For the CDR3, the DNA is TGTGCCAGCAGTTACTCGACCTCGACAGTCTCTTACACCTTC. Its protein is CASSYSTSTVSYTF.